The T cell receptor beta chain under discussion was sequenced for a study of shared clonotypes between healthy human individuals. This CDR3 region has 15 residues. Germline-derived CDR1 and CDR2 are MNHEY and SMNVEV (reference sequence). Trimming took 0 bases from V and 2 from J, leaving 11 bases between them. Libraries were prepared by immunoSEQ multiplex PCR; TCRdb keeps only in-frame clonotypes and omits some of them. The sample yields 550,000 to 800,000 clones, 90% seen once. Sequencing input: memory CD8+ T cells from PBMCs. Subset specified: CD45RO+ cells pooled with CCR7-negative TemRA cells. The origin of this receptor is a man aged 18 to 30 in good health. Some clones in this sample may be carry-over from other donors' samples. The chain is built from TRBV27 and TRBJ2-7, with D perhaps TRBD2 (7 bases). CDR3 DNA sequence: TGTGCCAGCAGTTTATCAGGGGGGGCCCCCTACGAGCAGTACTTC. Translated: CASSLSGGAPYEQYF.